Below are 31 T cell receptor beta chains sequenced from a single sample in a study of CD8+ T cells in alopecia areata. Once RNA had been extracted, it was reverse transcribed into cDNA to act as the sequencing template. TCRdb's copy holds only in-frame clones and misses some; the assay was immunoSEQ multiplex PCR. The sample holds 130,000 to 150,000 clones; approximately 50% are singletons and the top ten take over 0.85%. The sample was CD4+ T cells sorted from blood, taken at week 0. These receptors all come from a human donor with alopecia areata.

This rearrangement joins TRBV30 to TRBJ2-3; perhaps D is TRBD1 or TRBD2 (6 bases each). The CDR3 contains 15 residues. Germline V gives CDR1 GTSNPN, CDR2 SVGIG (reference sequence). Between the trimmed V and J ends, which lost 0 bases and 3 bases, there was a span of 13 bases. In DNA form, the CDR3 reads TGTGCCTGGAGTGTACGAGGGGGGTGGACAGATACGCAGTATTTT. Its translation is CAWSVRGGWTDTQYF.

Here the CDR3 DNA reads TGTGCCAGCAGTTTATACGGCTCCTACAATGAGCAGTTCTTC. It translates to CASSLYGSYNEQFF. This chain uses TRBV27 with TRBJ2-1; D is ambiguous. The germline CDR1 and CDR2 sequences are MNHEY and SMNVEV (reference sequence). The CDR3 is 14 amino acids. Trimming took off 1 base at V and 0 bases at J, with 4 bases between the two ends.

The V and J genes are TRBV9 and TRBJ2-2, with D possibly being TRBD1 (5 bases). The CDR3 runs to 15 residues. The V gene's germline CDR1 is SGDLS and CDR2 YYNGEE. V was shortened by 4 bases and J by 7 bases, with 17 bases between the two germline ends. The CDR3 region is CASSPPQGEGGELFF. CDR3 DNA: TGTGCCAGCAGCCCGCCGCAGGGTGAAGGCGGGGAGCTGTTTTTT.

The J gene is TRBJ2-4, the V gene TRBV15, with 7 bases lining up with TRBD1. V lost 0 bases to trimming and J lost 5 bases; unmatched junction nucleotides: 7. CDR3 size: 16 residues. Germline V CDR1 and CDR2: LNHNV, YYDKDF (reference sequence). The CDR3 bases are TGTGCCACCAGCAGAGATAGACAGGGTGAGGAAAACATTCAGTACTTC. It encodes CATSRDRQGEENIQYF.

This clone has just a few counts. In nucleotides, the CDR3 is TGTGCCAGCAGCTCAGAGGGGGACAGCCTCACAGATACGCAGTATTTT. Protein: CASSSEGDSLTDTQYF. The chain couples TRBV11-2 to TRBJ2-3; TRBD1 matches 7 bases. The CDR3 totals 16 residues. Germline assignment: CDR1 SGHAT and CDR2 FQNNGV. The J segment lost 2 bases and the V segment lost 4 bases, leaving 9 bases of the junction unmatched.

CDR3 DNA sequence: TGTGCCAGCAGTGGCTTTCGGGAGGCTCCCCCCGAGCAGTTCTTC. This codes for CASSGFREAPPEQFF. V is TRBV2 and J is TRBJ2-1; 7 nucleotides line up with TRBD2. The CDR3 is 15 residues long. Trimming cost V 4 bases and J 10 bases; bases outside gene matches: 13. Germline V gene sequence: CDR1 SNHLY, CDR2 FYNNEI.

The rearrangement joins TRBV7-2 to TRBJ1-1; TRBD1 is a possible D gene (5 bases). The V and J ends lost 2 bases and 6 bases respectively, with 10 bases between them. This CDR3 spans 13 amino acids. Germline values: CDR1 SGHTA, CDR2 FQGNSA. The CDR3: CASSLTGTAEAFF. The CDR3 DNA sequence: TGTGCCAGCAGCTTAACCGGGACCGCTGAAGCTTTCTTT.

The chain has TRBV2 and TRBJ2-1, with 11 positions matching TRBD2. This CDR3 has 16 residues. V gave up 3 bases and J gave up 5 bases; unmatched junction bases: 6. Germline CDR1 SNHLY, CDR2 FYNNEI. The CDR3 reads CASSEIAGGDHNEQFF. The CDR3 DNA reads as TGTGCCAGCAGTGAGATAGCGGGAGGGGACCACAATGAGCAGTTCTTC.

V gene TRBV19 combines with J gene TRBJ2-5, with D perhaps TRBD2 (6 bases). Germline CDR1 and CDR2: LNHDA and SQIVND (reference sequence). This CDR3 region has 12 residues. Deletions cut 11 bases from V and 3 bases from J, with 13 bases between. The chain's CDR3 is CARGTPKETQYF. The CDR3 coding sequence is TGTGCCCGGGGGACTCCAAAAGAGACCCAGTACTTC.

This clone appeared once. The gene calls are TRBV6-5 and TRBJ1-5; D is undetermined. Between the trimmed V and J ends, which lost 8 bases and 3 bases, there was a span of 14 bases. CDR1 MNHEY and CDR2 SVGAGI come from the germline V gene. The length of the CDR3 is 14 residues. The CDR3 DNA sequence: TGTGCCAGCCGTTTGGCCGGTTTCAATCAGCCCCAGCATTTT. This encodes CASRLAGFNQPQHF.

This clone was seen only a few times. The chain uses TRBV28 and TRBJ1-5; D is possibly TRBD1 (6 bases). The V gene's germline CDR1 is MDHEN and CDR2 SYDVKM. V lost 7 bases and J lost 8, with 15 bases in between. The CDR3 is 13 amino acids. The CDR3 spells CASMDSLPKPQHF. DNA for the CDR3: TGTGCCAGCATGGACAGCCTTCCAAAGCCCCAGCATTTT.

The chain recombines TRBV6-1 with TRBJ1-1; D ambiguous. V was pared by 6 bases and J by 6 bases, with 14 bases between. This CDR3 has 13 residues. Germline loops: CDR1 MNHNS, CDR2 SASEGT. For the CDR3, the DNA is TGTGCCAGCAGCATTTGGCCGGCCCCTGAAGCTTTCTTT. This codes for CASSIWPAPEAFF.

This chain uses TRBV28 with TRBJ2-5; D call uncertain. Trimming shortened V by 4 bases and J by 2 bases, and 11 bases separated the two germline ends. Germline values: CDR1 MDHEN, CDR2 SYDVKM. The CDR3 has 14 amino acids. The CDR3: CASSSAGPQETQYF. DNA of the CDR3: TGTGCCAGCAGTTCAGCCGGGCCTCAAGAGACCCAGTACTTC.

The rearrangement joins TRBV30 to TRBJ1-5; D gene uncertain. CDR1 GTSNPN and CDR2 SVGIG come from the germline V gene (reference sequence). The CDR3 runs 15 residues. Trimming shortened V by 1 base and J by 0 bases, and 10 bases separated the two germline ends. The CDR3 reads CAWSDGVGSNQPQHF. CDR3 DNA: TGTGCCTGGAGTGATGGGGTTGGTAGCAATCAGCCCCAGCATTTT.

This sequence joins TRBV7-2 and TRBJ2-3, with 9 bases fitting TRBD1. In germline, CDR1 is SGHTA, CDR2 FQGNSA. Trimming cost V 3 bases and J 2 bases; bases outside gene matches: 3. There are 15 residues in the CDR3. The CDR3 reads CASSLGQGLTDTQYF. The CDR3 coding sequence is TGTGCCAGCAGCTTGGGACAGGGCCTCACAGATACGCAGTATTTT.

This chain uses TRBV30 with TRBJ1-3; D is unresolved. The germline V gene has CDR1 GTSNPN and CDR2 SVGIG (reference sequence). This CDR3 spans 11 amino acids. The V and J ends lost 0 bases and 8 bases respectively, with 5 bases between them. The DNA of the CDR3 is TGTGCCTGGAGTGTAAGGGACACCATATATTTT. It encodes CAWSVRDTIYF.

The rearrangement joins TRBV2 to TRBJ2-7; D is possibly TRBD1 (6 bases). V dropped 5 bases and J dropped 3 bases, with 11 bases sitting between them. The CDR3 covers 13 residues. CDR1 and CDR2 from the germline V gene are SNHLY and FYNNEI. The CDR3 loop reads CASSPSQGYEQYF. The DNA of the CDR3 is TGTGCCAGCAGTCCTTCACAGGGCTACGAGCAGTACTTC.

The V call is TRBV27, the J call TRBJ2-2, with 8 nucleotides matching TRBD1. After removal of 3 bases from V and 6 bases from J, the junction contained 6 bases not matched to a gene. The CDR3 totals 15 residues. The germline V gene encodes CDR1 MNHEY and CDR2 SMNVEV (reference sequence). CDR3 residues: CASSFRQGRPGELFF. CDR3 nucleotides: TGTGCCAGCAGTTTTAGACAGGGGAGGCCCGGGGAGCTGTTTTTT.

The CDR3 nucleotides are TGCGCCAGCAGCTCTGGGGGAGGAGCAGATACGCAGTATTTT. Protein sequence: CASSSGGGADTQYF. This rearrangement joins TRBV5-1 to TRBJ2-3; D is perhaps TRBD2 (6 bases). There are 14 residues in the CDR3. V was pared by 3 bases and J by 4 bases, with 12 bases between. Per the germline V gene, CDR1 is SGHRS and CDR2 is YFSETQ.

The gene calls are TRBV29-1 and TRBJ2-7; D might be TRBD2 (5 bases). Trimming removed 2 bases at V and 7 bases at J, with 12 bases between. Germline values: CDR1 SQVTM, CDR2 ANQGSEA. This CDR3 contains 12 residues. The CDR3 here is CSVEPTGGEQYF. The CDR3 DNA follows: TGCAGCGTTGAACCGACGGGCGGGGAGCAGTACTTC.

J is TRBJ2-6 and V is TRBV10-3; 9 bases map to TRBD1. Germline V CDR1 and CDR2: ENHRY, SYGVKD. V was clipped by 3 bases and J by 0 bases; unmatched bases: 18. The CDR3 contains 22 residues. The CDR3, as DNA: TGTGCCATCAGTGAAAACACGGGACAGGGAGTCTCTTCCGGCTCTGGGGCCAACGTCCTGACTTTC. Amino acids: CAISENTGQGVSSGSGANVLTF.

This clone has only a few counts. The chain carries TRBV6-5 and TRBJ1-1; D not certain. The CDR3 sequence is 16 residues long. Germline V gene sequence: CDR1 MNHEY, CDR2 SVGAGI. V was shortened by 2 bases and J by 1 base, with 14 bases between the two germline ends. CDR3 in amino acids: CASSYNGIGGNTEAFF. The CDR3 DNA reads as TGTGCCAGCAGTTACAATGGTATCGGAGGGAACACTGAAGCTTTCTTT.

The rearrangement uses TRBV6-5 and TRBJ2-5, with 7 bases matching TRBD2. The germline CDR1 and CDR2 sequences are MNHEY and SVGAGI. The CDR3 sequence is 13 residues long. Germline trimming cut 8 bases from V and 1 base from J; bases unmatched to any gene: 4. CDR3 residues: CASRGEVQETQYF. The CDR3 nucleotides are TGTGCCAGCCGGGGGGAAGTCCAAGAGACCCAGTACTTC.

The rearrangement uses TRBV27 and TRBJ2-2; no reliable D call. Germline values: CDR1 MNHEY, CDR2 SMNVEV (reference sequence). The V and J ends lost 5 bases and 3 bases respectively, with 7 bases between them. CDR3 length: 13 residues. The CDR3 region is CASSPIYTGELFF. CDR3 DNA sequence: TGTGCCAGCAGTCCCATTTACACCGGGGAGCTGTTTTTT.

V and J are TRBV30 and TRBJ2-7, with 7 bases matching TRBD2. Germline V gene data show CDR1 as GTSNPN and CDR2 as SVGIG (reference sequence). The CDR3 consists of 14 residues. V trimming: 3 bases; J trimming: 5 bases; junction bases outside the gene matches: 10. The CDR3 loop reads CAWREAGPPNEQYF. The CDR3 DNA is TGTGCCTGGAGGGAAGCGGGACCACCTAACGAGCAGTACTTC.

The chain has TRBV7-2 and TRBJ1-3; D remains unclear. The CDR3 is made up of 13 amino acids. V dropped 5 bases and J dropped 3 bases, with 8 bases sitting between them. Germline V gene lookup returns CDR1 SGHTA and CDR2 FQGNSA. CDR3 protein: CASSAAFGNTIYF. The CDR3 DNA sequence: TGTGCCAGCAGCGCCGCCTTTGGAAACACCATATATTTT. Variable domain in full (rest from reference TRBV7-2 and TRBJ1-3): GAGVSQSPSNKVTEKGKDVELRCDPISGHTALYWYRQSLGQGLEFLIYFQGNSAPDKSGLPSDRFSAERTGGSVSTLTIQRTQQEDSAVYLCASSAAFGNTIYFGEGSWLTVV.

The V call is TRBV7-2, the J call TRBJ1-1; the D gene is possibly TRBD1 (6 bases). CDR3 length: 14 amino acids. Germline assignment: CDR1 SGHTA and CDR2 FQGNSA. V gave up 3 bases and J gave up 3 bases, with 11 bases separating them. CDR3 nucleotide sequence: TGTGCCAGCAGCTTCCAGGGGCCATACACTGAAGCTTTCTTT. It codes for CASSFQGPYTEAFF.

V is TRBV11-2 and J is TRBJ2-5; 8 bases agree with TRBD1. Trimming cost V 5 bases and J 4 bases; bases outside gene matches: 9. Germline V gene sequence: CDR1 SGHAT, CDR2 FQNNGV. The CDR3 contains 15 residues. The DNA of the CDR3 is TGTGCCAGCAGCCCTAGTGGACAGGGCGGAGAGACCCAGTACTTC. It translates to CASSPSGQGGETQYF.

The J gene is TRBJ2-6, the V gene TRBV10-3; 8 bases map to TRBD1. The V gene end was trimmed by 10 bases and the J gene end by 0 bases; junction bases not matched to a gene: 5. The CDR3 sequence is 15 residues long. Germline V gene data show CDR1 as ENHRY and CDR2 as SYGVKD. DNA of the CDR3: TGTGCCACCGGGACAGGCAGCTCTGGGGCCAACGTCCTGACTTTC. Encoded protein: CATGTGSSGANVLTF.

The V call is TRBV29-1, the J call TRBJ2-2, with no clear D. CDR1 and CDR2 (germline): SQVTM, ANQGSEA. The CDR3 is 14 residues long. The ends were cut back, 5 bases at V and 2 bases at J, with 12 bases in the middle. In DNA form, the CDR3 reads TGCAGCGTTCGATGGGGTGTCAACACCGGGGAGCTGTTTTTT. Translation gives CSVRWGVNTGELFF.

The chain links TRBV30 to TRBJ1-5; D gene ambiguous. The CDR3 contains 13 residues. The ends were cut back, 2 bases at V and 1 base at J, with 6 bases in the middle. The germline V gene encodes CDR1 GTSNPN and CDR2 SVGIG (reference sequence). CDR3 in DNA: TGTGCCTGGAGTTTGTCCAGCAATCAGCCCCAGCATTTT. Its translation is CAWSLSSNQPQHF. The full variable domain, completed using reference TRBV30 and TRBJ1-5, is SQTIHQWPATLVQPVGSPLSLECTVEGTSNPNLYWYRQAAGRGLQLLFYSVGIGQISSEVPQNLSASRPQDRQFILSSKKLLLSDSGFYLCAWSLSSNQPQHFGDGTRLSIL.